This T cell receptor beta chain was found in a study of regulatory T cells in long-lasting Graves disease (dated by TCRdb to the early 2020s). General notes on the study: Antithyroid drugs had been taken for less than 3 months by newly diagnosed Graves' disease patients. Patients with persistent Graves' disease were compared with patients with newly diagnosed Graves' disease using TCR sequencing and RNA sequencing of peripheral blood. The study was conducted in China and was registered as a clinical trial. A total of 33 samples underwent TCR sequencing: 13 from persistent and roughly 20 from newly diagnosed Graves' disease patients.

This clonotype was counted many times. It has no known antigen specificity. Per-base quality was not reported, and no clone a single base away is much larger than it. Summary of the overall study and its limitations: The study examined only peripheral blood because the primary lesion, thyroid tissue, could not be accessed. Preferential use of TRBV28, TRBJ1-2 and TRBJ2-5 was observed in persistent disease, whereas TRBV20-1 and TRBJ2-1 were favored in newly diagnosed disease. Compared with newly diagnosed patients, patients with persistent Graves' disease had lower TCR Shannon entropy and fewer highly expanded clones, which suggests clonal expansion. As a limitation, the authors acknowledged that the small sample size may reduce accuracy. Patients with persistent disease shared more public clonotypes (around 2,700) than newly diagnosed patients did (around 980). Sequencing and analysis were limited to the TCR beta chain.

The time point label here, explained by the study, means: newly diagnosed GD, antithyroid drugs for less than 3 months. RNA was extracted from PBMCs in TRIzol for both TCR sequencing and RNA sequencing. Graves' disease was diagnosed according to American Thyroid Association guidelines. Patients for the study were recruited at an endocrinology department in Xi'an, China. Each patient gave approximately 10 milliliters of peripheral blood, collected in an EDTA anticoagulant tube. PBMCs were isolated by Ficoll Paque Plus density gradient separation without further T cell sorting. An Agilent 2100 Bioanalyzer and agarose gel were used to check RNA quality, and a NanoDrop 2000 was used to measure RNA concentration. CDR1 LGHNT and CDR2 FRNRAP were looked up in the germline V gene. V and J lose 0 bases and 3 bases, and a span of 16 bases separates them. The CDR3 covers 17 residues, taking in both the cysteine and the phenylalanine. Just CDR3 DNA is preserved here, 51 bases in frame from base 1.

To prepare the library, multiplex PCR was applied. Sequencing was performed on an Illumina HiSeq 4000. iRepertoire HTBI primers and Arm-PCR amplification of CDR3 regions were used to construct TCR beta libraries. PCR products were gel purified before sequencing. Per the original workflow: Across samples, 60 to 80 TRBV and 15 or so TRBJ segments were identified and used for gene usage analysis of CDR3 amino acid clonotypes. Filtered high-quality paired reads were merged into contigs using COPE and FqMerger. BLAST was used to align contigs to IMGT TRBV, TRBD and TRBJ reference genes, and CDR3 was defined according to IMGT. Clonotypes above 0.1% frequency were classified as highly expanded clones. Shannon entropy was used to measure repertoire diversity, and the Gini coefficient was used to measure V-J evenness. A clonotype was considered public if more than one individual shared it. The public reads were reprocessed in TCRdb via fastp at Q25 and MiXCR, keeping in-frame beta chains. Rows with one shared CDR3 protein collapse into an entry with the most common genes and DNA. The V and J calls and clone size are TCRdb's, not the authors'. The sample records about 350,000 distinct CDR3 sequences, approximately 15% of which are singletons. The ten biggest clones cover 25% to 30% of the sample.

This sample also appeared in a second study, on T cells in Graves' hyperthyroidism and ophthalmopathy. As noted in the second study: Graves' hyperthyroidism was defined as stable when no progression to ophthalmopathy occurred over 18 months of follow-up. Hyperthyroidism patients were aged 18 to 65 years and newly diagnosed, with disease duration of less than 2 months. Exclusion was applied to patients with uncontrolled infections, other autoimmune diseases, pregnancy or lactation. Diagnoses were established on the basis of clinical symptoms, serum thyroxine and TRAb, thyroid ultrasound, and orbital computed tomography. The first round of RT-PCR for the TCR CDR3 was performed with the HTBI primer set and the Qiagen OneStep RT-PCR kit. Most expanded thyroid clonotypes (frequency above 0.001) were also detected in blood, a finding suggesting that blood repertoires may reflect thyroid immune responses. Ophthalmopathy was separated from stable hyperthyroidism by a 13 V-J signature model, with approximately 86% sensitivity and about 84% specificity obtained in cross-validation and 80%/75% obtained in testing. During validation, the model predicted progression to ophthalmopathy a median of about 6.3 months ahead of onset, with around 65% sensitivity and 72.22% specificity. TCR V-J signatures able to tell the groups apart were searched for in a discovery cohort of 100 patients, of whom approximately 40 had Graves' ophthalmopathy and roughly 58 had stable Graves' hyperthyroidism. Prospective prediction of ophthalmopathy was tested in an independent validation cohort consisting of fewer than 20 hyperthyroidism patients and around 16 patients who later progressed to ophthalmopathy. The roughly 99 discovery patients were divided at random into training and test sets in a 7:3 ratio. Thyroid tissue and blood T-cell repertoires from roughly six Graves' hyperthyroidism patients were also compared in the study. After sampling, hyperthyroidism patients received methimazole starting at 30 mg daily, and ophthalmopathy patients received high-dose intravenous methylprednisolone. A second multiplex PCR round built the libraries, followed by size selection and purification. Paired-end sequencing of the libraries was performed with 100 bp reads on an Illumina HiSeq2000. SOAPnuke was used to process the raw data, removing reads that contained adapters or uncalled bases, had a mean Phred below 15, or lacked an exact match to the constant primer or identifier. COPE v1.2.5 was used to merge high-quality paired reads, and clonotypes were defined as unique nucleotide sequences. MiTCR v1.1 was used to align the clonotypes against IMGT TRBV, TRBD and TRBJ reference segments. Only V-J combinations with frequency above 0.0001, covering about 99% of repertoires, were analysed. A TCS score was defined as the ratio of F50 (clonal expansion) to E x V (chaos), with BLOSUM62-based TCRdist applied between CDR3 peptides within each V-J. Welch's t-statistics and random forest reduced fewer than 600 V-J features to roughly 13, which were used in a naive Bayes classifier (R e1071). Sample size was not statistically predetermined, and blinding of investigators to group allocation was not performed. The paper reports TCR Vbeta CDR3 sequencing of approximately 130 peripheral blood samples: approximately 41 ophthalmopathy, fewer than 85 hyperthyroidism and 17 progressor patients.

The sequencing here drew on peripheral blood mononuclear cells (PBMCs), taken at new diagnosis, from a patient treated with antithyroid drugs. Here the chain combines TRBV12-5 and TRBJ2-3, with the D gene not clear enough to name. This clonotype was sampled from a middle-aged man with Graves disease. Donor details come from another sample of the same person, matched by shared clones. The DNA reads TGTGCTAGTGGTTTGGTACTGAGGATCCTTGGGACAGATACGCAGTATTTT. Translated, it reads CASGLVLRILGTDTQYF.